The 21 T cell receptor beta chains below were found in one sample sequenced in a study of blood T cell repertoires in COVID-19. Method: immunoSEQ multiplex PCR; TCRdb's copy keeps in-frame clones and lacks some. This table has over 85,000 clones, over 75% appearing once. The sequenced material came from peripheral blood. Every receptor here comes from a woman aged 80 or over with active or convalescent COVID-19.

The J gene is TRBJ1-6, the V gene TRBV7-2; 8 bases align to TRBD1. CDR3 length equals 16 residues. CDR1 SGHTA and CDR2 FQGNSA come from the germline V gene. The V and J ends lost 5 bases and 8 bases, in that order; junction bases with no gene match: 11. This chain's CDR3 is CASSLPRTGSYSPLHF. CDR3 sequence (DNA): TGTGCCAGCAGCCTCCCCCGGACAGGGAGTTATTCACCCCTCCACTTT.

The CDR3 here is CASNRARGTDTQYF. In DNA form, the CDR3 reads TGTGCCAGCAACAGGGCCAGGGGCACAGATACGCAGTATTTT. J is TRBJ2-3 and V is TRBV21-1; the D call TRBD1 from the table was never checked on the DNA. TRBV21-1 is termed a pseudogene. CDR3 length: 14 amino acids.

On this clone: The junction departs from the called germline gene at one end, perhaps through a read error. The chain uses TRBV30 and TRBJ1-1; D remains unclear. The CDR3 is made up of 11 amino acids. Germline CDR1 GTSNPN, CDR2 SVGIG (reference sequence). CDR3 DNA sequence: TGTGCCTGGAATACGGGTAGCGGTATGGGATTT. Translating gives CAWNTGSGMGF.

The rearrangement joins TRBV18 to TRBJ2-7; 7 nucleotides line up with TRBD2. CDR3 length: 15 residues. Germline values: CDR1 KGHSH, CDR2 LQKENI. J was trimmed by 7 bases and V by 3 bases; bases with no gene match: 12. CDR3 sequence reads: CASSPSAGVAREQYF. The CDR3 nucleotides read TGTGCCAGCTCACCCTCCGCGGGGGTCGCTCGGGAGCAGTACTTC.

The V gene is TRBV5-1, the J gene TRBJ2-5; 9 bases match TRBD2. The CDR3 sequence is 16 residues long. From germline, CDR1 is SGHRS and CDR2 YFSETQ. V dropped 4 bases and J dropped 4; count of bases not matched to a gene: 11. In nucleotides, the CDR3 is TGCGCCAGCAGCCCGCGGATGCGGGAGGGCCTAGAGACCCAGTACTTC. Translating it yields CASSPRMREGLETQYF.

The chain has TRBV7-3 and TRBJ2-2; the D gene is possibly TRBD2 (7 bases). Per the germline V gene, CDR1 is SGHTA and CDR2 is FQGTGA. V was shortened by 3 bases and J by 5 bases, with 13 bases between the two germline ends. CDR3 size: 15 residues. The CDR3 DNA reads TGTGCCAGCAGCTTGCGGGGGCAGGAGACCGGGGAGCTGTTTTTT. Translation: CASSLRGQETGELFF.

The chain combines TRBV2 with TRBJ1-6; 8 bases are shared with TRBD1. The V and J ends lost 10 bases and 7 bases, in that order; junction bases with no gene match: 12. The germline gives CDR1 SNHLY, CDR2 FYNNEI. This CDR3 region has 15 residues. The CDR3 sequence: CATKEGTGLNSPLHF. CDR3 DNA: TGTGCCACCAAGGAAGGGACAGGCCTAAATTCACCCCTCCACTTT.

This sequence joins TRBV7-8 and TRBJ2-1; D is unresolved. The V gene's germline CDR1 is SGHVS and CDR2 FQNEAQ. CDR3 length: 11 residues. V was clipped by 4 bases and J by 12 bases, with 10 bases between them. The CDR3 sequence is CASSSGLVQFF. DNA of the CDR3: TGTGCCAGCAGCTCCGGTTTGGTGCAGTTCTTC.

The gene calls are TRBV28 and TRBJ1-4, with D possibly being TRBD1 (6 bases). The germline V and J ends were trimmed by 0 bases and 0 bases, with 14 bases remaining between them. Germline CDR1 MDHEN, CDR2 SYDVKM. CDR3 size: 18 residues. CDR3 in DNA: TGTGCCAGCAGTTTATGCTTAGACAGGACCGCAACTAATGAAAAACTGTTTTTT. Encoded protein: CASSLCLDRTATNEKLFF.

The chain recombines TRBV11-3 with TRBJ1-1; TRBD1 is a possible D gene (5 bases). The V gene's germline CDR1 is SGHNT and CDR2 YENEEA. The CDR3 length is 14 residues. V lost 0 bases to trimming and J lost 3 bases, with 8 bases between them. CDR3 nucleotides: TGTGCCAGCAGCTTAGATGGGGCTGACACTGAAGCTTTCTTT. Amino acid sequence: CASSLDGADTEAFF. The full variable domain, with the rest looked up from reference TRBV11-3 and TRBJ1-1, is EAGVVQSPRYKIIEKKQPVAFWCNPISGHNTLYWYLQNLGQGPELLIRYENEEAVDDSQLPKDRFSAERLKGVDSTLKIQPAELGDSAVYLCASSLDGADTEAFFGQGTRLTVV.

The J gene is TRBJ2-1, the V gene TRBV7-2; 12 nucleotides agree with TRBD2. The CDR3 is 17 amino acids. With V trimmed by 5 bases and J by 0 bases, 5 bases remained unmatched. Germline-derived CDR1 and CDR2 are SGHTA and FQGNSA. The chain's CDR3 is CASSPRTSGNSYNEQFF. Here the CDR3 DNA reads TGTGCCAGCAGCCCCAGGACTAGCGGGAACTCCTACAATGAGCAGTTCTTC.

This chain uses TRBV27 with TRBJ2-1, with 8 bases identical to TRBD2. The CDR3 runs to 16 residues. V lost 3 bases and J lost 2; bases outside the gene matches: 6. CDR1 MNHEY and CDR2 SMNVEV come from the germline V gene (reference sequence). The CDR3 reads CASSFITSGPYNEQFF. In DNA form, the CDR3 reads TGTGCCAGCAGTTTTATAACTAGCGGCCCCTACAATGAGCAGTTCTTC.

This chain uses TRBV5-1 with TRBJ1-2, with D uncertain. Germline V lookup: CDR1 SGHRS, CDR2 YFSETQ. This CDR3 comprises 12 residues. Trimming left V 4 bases short and J 4 bases short, with 8 bases between. The CDR3 region is CASSQDRYGYTF. The CDR3 DNA sequence: TGCGCCAGCAGCCAGGATCGCTATGGCTACACCTTC.

The chain joins TRBV5-5 to TRBJ1-5; no definite D call. Germline loops: CDR1 SGHKS, CDR2 YYEKEE (reference sequence). This CDR3 spans 14 amino acids. Trimming stripped 10 bases from V and 1 base from J, with 15 bases between. CDR3 region: CALKWQASNQPQHF. CDR3 sequence (DNA): TGTGCCCTGAAGTGGCAGGCCAGCAATCAGCCCCAGCATTTT.

This chain joins TRBV5-4 and TRBJ1-3; D remains ambiguous. Deletions cut 4 bases from V and 3 bases from J, with 23 bases between. CDR1 SGHNT and CDR2 YYREEE come from the germline V gene (reference sequence). CDR3 length equals 18 residues. The CDR3 region is CASSPGINHPVYGNTIYF. In DNA form, the CDR3 reads TGTGCCAGCAGCCCCGGGATCAACCACCCTGTATATGGAAACACCATATATTTT. The variable domain in full, completed from reference TRBV5-4 and TRBJ1-3, reads ETGVTQSPTHLIKTRGQQVTLRCSSQSGHNTVSWYQQALGQGPQFIFQYYREEENGRGNFPPRFSGLQFPNYSSELNVNALELDDSALYLCASSPGINHPVYGNTIYFGEGSWLTVV.

The V and J genes are TRBV2 and TRBJ1-2; TRBD1 aligns across 11 bases. Germline trimming cut 4 bases from V and 2 bases from J; bases unmatched to any gene: 6. The germline V gene encodes CDR1 SNHLY and CDR2 FYNNEI. The CDR3 consists of 16 residues. CDR3 sequence: CASSADRGRSNYGYTF. The CDR3 DNA reads TGTGCCAGCAGTGCGGACAGGGGGCGATCCAACTATGGCTACACCTTC.

The V and J genes are TRBV2 and TRBJ2-7, with TRBD1 identical over 8 bases. J lost 3 bases, V lost 6 bases, and 13 bases had no gene match. This CDR3 is built from 16 residues. Germline CDR1 is SNHLY and CDR2 is FYNNEI. The CDR3 loop is CASRVDPGQDDYEQYF. Here the CDR3 DNA reads TGTGCCAGCAGAGTTGATCCGGGACAGGACGACTACGAGCAGTACTTC.

This sequence joins TRBV11-2 and TRBJ1-2; TRBD1 matches 7 bases. Germline-derived CDR1 and CDR2 are SGHAT and FQNNGV. The CDR3 covers 17 residues. With V trimmed by 3 bases and J by 2 bases, 12 bases remained unmatched. The CDR3: CASSFDPYTGDNYGYTF. The DNA for the CDR3 is TGTGCCAGCAGCTTTGACCCTTATACAGGGGACAACTATGGCTACACCTTC.

The rearrangement joins TRBV28 to TRBJ1-5; TRBD1 aligns across 7 bases. V lost 3 bases and J lost 2; bases outside the gene matches: 7. From germline, CDR1 is MDHEN and CDR2 SYDVKM. This CDR3 comprises 16 residues. This CDR3 reads CASSFPGQWGNQPQHF. The CDR3 DNA is TGTGCCAGCAGTTTTCCGGGACAGTGGGGCAATCAGCCCCAGCATTTT.

The chain uses TRBV9 and TRBJ2-1; 10 bases map to TRBD2. Unmatched junction bases numbered 6, after V lost 0 bases and J lost 15 bases. The CDR3 loop spans 13 amino acids. Germline V gene sequence: CDR1 SGDLS, CDR2 YYNGEE. CDR3 sequence (DNA): TGTGCCAGCAGCGTAGATAGCGGGAGGAACCTGTTCTTC. Protein sequence: CASSVDSGRNLFF.

This clone occurred many times. The chain recombines TRBV6-2 or TRBV6-3 with TRBJ2-2, with D perhaps matching TRBD2 (6 bases). The CDR3 is 21 amino acids. Deletions cut 5 bases from V and 1 base from J, with 29 bases between. CDR1 is MNHEY, CDR2 SVGEGT, per germline. The CDR3 spells CASSPTQQPGTAKWNTGELFF. DNA for the CDR3: TGTGCCAGCAGTCCAACCCAACAGCCCGGGACTGCGAAATGGAACACCGGGGAGCTGTTTTTT.